This T cell receptor (gamma chain) was identified in a study of γδ T cells in repeated Plasmodium falciparum infection. Background on the study: Timepoints: baseline, immediately before selected infections, and 21 days after every infection. Some Malian samples span acute malaria episodes; others come from no-transmission periods. General observations from the study: Vdelta2-negative gammadelta repertoires, largely Vdelta1+, seemingly showed infection-driven waves of new clonal selection. Vgamma9/Vdelta2+ repertoires stayed stably polyclonal over time and infection.

With respect to this clone: The antigen remains unidentified. One base separates it from a far larger clone, so it is likely a read error. The same CDR3 can be traced to other DNA sequences in this sample.

This CDR3 contains 13 residues. Germline V lookup: CDR1 GITISATS, CDR2 ISYDGTV (reference sequence). Flow sorting of PBMC yielded separate Vgamma9/Vdelta2+ and Vdelta2-negative gammadelta T cell populations for bulk repertoire analysis. TCRdb reanalysed the multiplex PCR reads via CATT. Here the sample spans 25,000 to 35,000 gamma-chain clones, almost 1.5% being singletons. TRGV9 is the V gene, and the J gene was not called. This receptor was taken from a pool of human donors (malaria-infected and uninfected, not separated). Sequences were obtained from gamma-delta T cells from blood. The CDR3, as DNA: TGTGCCTTGTGGGAGGTGCCATTGTATAAGAAGCTCTTT. It yields the protein CALWEVPLYKKLF.